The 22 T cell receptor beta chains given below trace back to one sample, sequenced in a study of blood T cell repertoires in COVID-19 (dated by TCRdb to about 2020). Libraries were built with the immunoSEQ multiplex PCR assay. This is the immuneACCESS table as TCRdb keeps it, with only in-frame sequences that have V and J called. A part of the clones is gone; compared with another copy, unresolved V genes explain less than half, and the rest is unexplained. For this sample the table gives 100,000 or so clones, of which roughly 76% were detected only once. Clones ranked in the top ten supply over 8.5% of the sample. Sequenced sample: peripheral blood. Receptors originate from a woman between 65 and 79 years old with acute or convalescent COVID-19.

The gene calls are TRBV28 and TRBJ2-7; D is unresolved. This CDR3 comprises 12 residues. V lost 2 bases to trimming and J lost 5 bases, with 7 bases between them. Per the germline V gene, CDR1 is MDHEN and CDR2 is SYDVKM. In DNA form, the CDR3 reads TGTGCCAGCAGTTTAAACTACAACGAGCAGTACTTC. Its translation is CASSLNYNEQYF. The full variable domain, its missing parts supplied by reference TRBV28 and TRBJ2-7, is DVKVTQSSRYLVKRTGEKVFLECVQDMDHENMFWYRQDPGLGLRLIYFSYDVKMKEKGDIPEGYSVSREKKERFSLILESASTNQTSMYLCASSLNYNEQYFGPGTRLTVT.

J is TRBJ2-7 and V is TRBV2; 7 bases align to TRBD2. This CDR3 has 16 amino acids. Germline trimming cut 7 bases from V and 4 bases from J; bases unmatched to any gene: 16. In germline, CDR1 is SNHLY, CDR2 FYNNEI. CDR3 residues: CASISPGGRGEYEQYF. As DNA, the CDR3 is TGTGCCAGCATTTCACCAGGCGGGAGAGGCGAGTACGAGCAGTACTTC.

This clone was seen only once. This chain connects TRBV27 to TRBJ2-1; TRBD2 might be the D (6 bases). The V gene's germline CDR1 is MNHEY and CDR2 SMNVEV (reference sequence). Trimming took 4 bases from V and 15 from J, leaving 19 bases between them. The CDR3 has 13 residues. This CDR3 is CASSSLGPWRAFF. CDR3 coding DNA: TGTGCCAGCAGTTCACTAGGCCCCTGGAGGGCGTTCTTC.

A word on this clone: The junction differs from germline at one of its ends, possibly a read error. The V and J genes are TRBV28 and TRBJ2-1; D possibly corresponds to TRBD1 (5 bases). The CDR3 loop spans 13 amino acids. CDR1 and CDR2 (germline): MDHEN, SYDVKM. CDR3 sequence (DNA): TGTGCCAGCAGGGAGAACCGGGCCCCGCCAGGGCTCTTC. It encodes CASRENRAPPGLF.

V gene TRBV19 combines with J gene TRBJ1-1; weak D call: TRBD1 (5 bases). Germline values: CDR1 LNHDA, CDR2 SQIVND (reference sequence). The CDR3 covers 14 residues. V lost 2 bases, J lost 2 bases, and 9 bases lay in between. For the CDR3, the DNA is TGTGCCAGTAGTATAACAACAGGAAACACTGAAGCTTTCTTT. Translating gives CASSITTGNTEAFF.

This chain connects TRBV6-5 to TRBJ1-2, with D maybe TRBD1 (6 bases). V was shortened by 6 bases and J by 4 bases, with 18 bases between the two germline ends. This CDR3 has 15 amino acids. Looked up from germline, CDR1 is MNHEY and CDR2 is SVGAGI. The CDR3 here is CASSPQGRRAYGYTF. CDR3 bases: TGTGCCAGCAGCCCCCAGGGGCGCAGGGCCTATGGCTACACCTTC.

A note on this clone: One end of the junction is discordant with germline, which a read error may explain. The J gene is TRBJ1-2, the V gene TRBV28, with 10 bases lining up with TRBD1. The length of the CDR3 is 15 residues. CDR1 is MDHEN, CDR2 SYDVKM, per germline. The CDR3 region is CASSLGGGGQGTLSF. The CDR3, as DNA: TGTGCCAGCAGTTTAGGGGGCGGGGGACAGGGGACTCTATCCTTC.

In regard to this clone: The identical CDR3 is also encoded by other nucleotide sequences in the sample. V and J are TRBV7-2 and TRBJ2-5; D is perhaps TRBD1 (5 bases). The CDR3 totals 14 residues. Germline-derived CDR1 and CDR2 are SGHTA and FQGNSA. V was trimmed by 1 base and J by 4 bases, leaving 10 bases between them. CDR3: CASSLGRGRETQYF. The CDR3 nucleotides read TGTGCCAGCAGCTTAGGAAGGGGCCGAGAGACCCAGTACTTC.

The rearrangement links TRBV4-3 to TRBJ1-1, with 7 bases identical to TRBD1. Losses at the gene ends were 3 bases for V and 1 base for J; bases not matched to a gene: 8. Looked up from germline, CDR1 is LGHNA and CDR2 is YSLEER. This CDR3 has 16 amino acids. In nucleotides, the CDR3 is TGCGCCAGCAGCCAGGCAGGGGACAGCGAGAACACTGAAGCTTTCTTT. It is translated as CASSQAGDSENTEAFF.

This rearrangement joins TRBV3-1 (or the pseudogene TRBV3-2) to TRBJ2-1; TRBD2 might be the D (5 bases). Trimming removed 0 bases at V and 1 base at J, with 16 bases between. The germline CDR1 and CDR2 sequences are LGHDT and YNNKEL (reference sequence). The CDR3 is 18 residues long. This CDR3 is CASSQEGPPRGSYNEQFF. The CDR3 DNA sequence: TGTGCCAGCAGCCAAGAAGGGCCACCCCGGGGTTCCTACAATGAGCAGTTCTTC.

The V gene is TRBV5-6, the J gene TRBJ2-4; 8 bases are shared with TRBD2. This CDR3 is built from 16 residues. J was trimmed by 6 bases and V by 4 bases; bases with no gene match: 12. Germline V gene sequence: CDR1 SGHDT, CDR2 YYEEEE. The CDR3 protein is CASSLRLAPKVNIQYF. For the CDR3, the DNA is TGTGCCAGCAGCCTAAGACTAGCGCCGAAGGTAAACATTCAGTACTTC.

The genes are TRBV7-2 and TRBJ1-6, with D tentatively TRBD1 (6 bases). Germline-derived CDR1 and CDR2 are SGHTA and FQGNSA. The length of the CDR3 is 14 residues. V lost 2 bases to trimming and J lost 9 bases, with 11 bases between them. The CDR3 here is CASSLWGRVSPLHF. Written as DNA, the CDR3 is TGTGCCAGCAGCTTATGGGGGCGGGTTTCACCCCTCCACTTT.

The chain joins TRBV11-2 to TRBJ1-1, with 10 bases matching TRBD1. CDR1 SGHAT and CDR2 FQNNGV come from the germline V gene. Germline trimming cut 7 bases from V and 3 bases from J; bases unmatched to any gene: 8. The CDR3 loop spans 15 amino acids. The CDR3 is CASKDRGRRDTEAFF. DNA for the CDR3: TGTGCCAGCAAAGACAGGGGGCGCAGGGACACTGAAGCTTTCTTT.

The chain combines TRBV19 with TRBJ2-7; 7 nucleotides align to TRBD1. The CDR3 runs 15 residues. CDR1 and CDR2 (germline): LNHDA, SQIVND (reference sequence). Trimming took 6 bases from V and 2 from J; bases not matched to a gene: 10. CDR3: CASSHRGGRTYEQYF. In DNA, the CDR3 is TGTGCCAGTAGCCACCGAGGGGGCAGGACCTACGAGCAGTACTTC. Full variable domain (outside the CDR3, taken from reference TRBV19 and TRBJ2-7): DGGITQSPKYLFRKEGQNVTLSCEQNLNHDAMYWYRQDPGQGLRLIYYSQIVNDFQKGDIAEGYSVSREKKESFPLTVTSAQKNPTAFYLCASSHRGGRTYEQYFGPGTRLTVT.

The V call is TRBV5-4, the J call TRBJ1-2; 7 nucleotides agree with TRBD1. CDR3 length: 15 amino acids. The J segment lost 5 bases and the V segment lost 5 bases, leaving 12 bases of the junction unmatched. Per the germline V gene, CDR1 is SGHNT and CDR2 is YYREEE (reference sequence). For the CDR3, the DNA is TGTGCCAGCAGTCAACCGACCCAGGGGGAGTATGGCTACACCTTC. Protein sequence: CASSQPTQGEYGYTF.

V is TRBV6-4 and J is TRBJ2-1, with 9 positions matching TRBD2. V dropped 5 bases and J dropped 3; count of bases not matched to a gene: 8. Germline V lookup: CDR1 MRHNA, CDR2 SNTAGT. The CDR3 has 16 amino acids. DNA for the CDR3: TGTGCCAGCAGTCAAGCCCGTAGCGGGGGCTACAATGAGCAGTTCTTC. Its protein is CASSQARSGGYNEQFF.

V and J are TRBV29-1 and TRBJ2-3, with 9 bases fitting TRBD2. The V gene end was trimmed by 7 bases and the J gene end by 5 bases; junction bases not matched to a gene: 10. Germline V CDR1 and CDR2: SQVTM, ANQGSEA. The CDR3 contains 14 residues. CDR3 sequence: CSGSGRGAEDTQYF. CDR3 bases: TGCAGCGGTAGCGGGAGAGGGGCGGAAGATACGCAGTATTTT.

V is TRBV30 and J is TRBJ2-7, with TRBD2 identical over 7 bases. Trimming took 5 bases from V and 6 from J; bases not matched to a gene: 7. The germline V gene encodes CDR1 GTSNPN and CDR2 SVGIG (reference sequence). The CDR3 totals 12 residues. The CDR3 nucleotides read TGTGCCTGGGGTGCCGGGACTACCGAGCAGTACTTC. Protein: CAWGAGTTEQYF.

CDR3 region: CASSLAGSYEQYF. The CDR3 DNA reads as TGCGCCAGCAGCTTGGCCGGGTCTTACGAGCAGTACTTC. The chain recombines TRBV5-1 with TRBJ2-7; no reliable D call. Trimming cost V 0 bases and J 4 bases, with 8 bases left between them. The CDR3 loop spans 13 amino acids. The germline gives CDR1 SGHRS, CDR2 YFSETQ.

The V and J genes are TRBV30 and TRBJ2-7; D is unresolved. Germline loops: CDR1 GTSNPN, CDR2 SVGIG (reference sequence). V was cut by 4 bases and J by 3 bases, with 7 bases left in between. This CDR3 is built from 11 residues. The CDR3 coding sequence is TGTGCCTGGACGACTGGCTACGAGCAGTACTTC. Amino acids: CAWTTGYEQYF. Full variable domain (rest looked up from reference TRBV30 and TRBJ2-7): SQTIHQWPATLVQPVGSPLSLECTVEGTSNPNLYWYRQAAGRGLQLLFYSVGIGQISSEVPQNLSASRPQDRQFILSSKKLLLSDSGFYLCAWTTGYEQYFGPGTRLTVT.

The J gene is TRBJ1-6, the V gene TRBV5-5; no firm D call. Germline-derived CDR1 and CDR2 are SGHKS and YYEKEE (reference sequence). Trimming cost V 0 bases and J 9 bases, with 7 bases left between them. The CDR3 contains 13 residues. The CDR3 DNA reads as TGTGCCAGCAGCTTGGTCGGAGCTTCACCCCTCCACTTT. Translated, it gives CASSLVGASPLHF.

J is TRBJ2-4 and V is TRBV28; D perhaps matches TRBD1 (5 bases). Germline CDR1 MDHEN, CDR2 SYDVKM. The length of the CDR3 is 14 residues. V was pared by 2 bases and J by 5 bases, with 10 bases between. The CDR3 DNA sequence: TGTGCCAGCAGTTTACAGGGCCTGGAAAACATTCAGTACTTC. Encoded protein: CASSLQGLENIQYF.